The clone carrying this T cell receptor (beta chain) was observed many times. The antigen is undetermined. The data are from a study of early T cells in non-severe SARS-CoV-2 infection. The overall study: Sequenced bulk RNA came from whole blood that was unsorted, and chains were unpaired. Notes on the study in general: In VDJdb matching, anti-spike CD8 responses were favored while private and CD4 specificities went missing.

Attachment of unique molecular identifiers was made to individual cDNA molecules. TCRdb reprocessed the 5' RACE reads via MiXCR and lists one record per CDR3 protein. The table records 24,000 or so distinct CDR3 sequences, less than 5% of them present only once. Germline V lookup: CDR1 KGHDR, CDR2 SFDVKD. This CDR3 region has 15 residues. The V gene end was trimmed by 4 bases and the J gene end by 6 bases; junction bases not matched to a gene: 5. The chain has TRBV24-1 and TRBJ2-1, with 10 bases that match TRBD1. This receptor was identified in an adult who was a healthcare worker with PCR-confirmed SARS-CoV-2 infection or an uninfected control (not recorded which). Material: whole blood. The CDR3 sequence is CATSDPRTGGNEQFF. DNA for the CDR3: TGTGCCACCAGTGACCCTCGGACAGGGGGCAATGAGCAGTTCTTC.